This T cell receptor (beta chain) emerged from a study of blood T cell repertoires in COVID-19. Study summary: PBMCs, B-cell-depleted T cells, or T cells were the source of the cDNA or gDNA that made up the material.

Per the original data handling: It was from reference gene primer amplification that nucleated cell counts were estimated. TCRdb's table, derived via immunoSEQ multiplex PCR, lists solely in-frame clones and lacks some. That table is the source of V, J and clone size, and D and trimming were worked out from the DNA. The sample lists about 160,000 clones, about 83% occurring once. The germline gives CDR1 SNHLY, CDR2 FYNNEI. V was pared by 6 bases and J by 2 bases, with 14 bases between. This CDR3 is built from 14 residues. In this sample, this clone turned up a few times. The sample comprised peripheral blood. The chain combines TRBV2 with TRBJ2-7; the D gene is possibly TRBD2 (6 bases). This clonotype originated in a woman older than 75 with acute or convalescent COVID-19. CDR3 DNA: TGTGCCAGCAGCGACCCGGGGGAGGCCTACGAGCAGTACTTC. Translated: CASSDPGEAYEQYF. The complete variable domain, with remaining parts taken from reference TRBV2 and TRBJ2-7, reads EPEVTQTPSHQVTQMGQEVILRCVPISNHLYFYWYRQILGQKVEFLVSFYNNEISEKSEIFDDQFSVERPDGSNFTLKIRSTKLEDSAMYFCASSDPGEAYEQYFGPGTRLTVT.